This TCR beta chain was recorded in a study of blood T cell repertoires in COVID-19. Turning to the study itself: Samples representing acute and convalescent COVID-19 were sourced from the United States, Italy and Spain. PBMCs, B-cell-depleted T cells, or T cells provided the cDNA or gDNA that made up the material.

In the original workflow: Amplification from reference gene primers served as the basis for estimated nucleated cell counts. Sequenced by immunoSEQ multiplex PCR; TCRdb stores in-frame clones only, minus some. V and J calls and clone size come straight from that table; D and trimming were deduced from the DNA. The sample shows roughly 200,000 clones, 80% to 90% of them seen only once. Germline lookup yields CDR1 SGHAT and CDR2 FQNNGV. This CDR3 comprises 13 residues. V shed 3 bases and J 9 bases; nucleotides not matched to a gene: 4. Input material: PBMCs or T cells enriched from blood (not recorded which). The genes are TRBV11-2 and TRBJ2-1, with 8 bases lining up with TRBD2. This TCR was sampled from a woman in her forties or fifties who had been exposed to COVID-19. The CDR3 region has the DNA TGTGCCAGCAGCTTGACCCGGGGGGGTGAGCAGTTCTTC. As protein: CASSLTRGGEQFF.